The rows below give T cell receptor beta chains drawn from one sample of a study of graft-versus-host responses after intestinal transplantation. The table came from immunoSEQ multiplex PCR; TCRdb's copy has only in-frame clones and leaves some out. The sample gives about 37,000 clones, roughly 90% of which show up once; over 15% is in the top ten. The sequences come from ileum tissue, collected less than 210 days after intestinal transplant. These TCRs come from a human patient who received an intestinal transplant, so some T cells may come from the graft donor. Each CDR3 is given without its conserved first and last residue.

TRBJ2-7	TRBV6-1	ASSEMGEQY
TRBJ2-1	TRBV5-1	ASRQLAGGNSYNEQF
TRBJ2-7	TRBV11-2	ASSLGAYEQY
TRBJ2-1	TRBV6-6	ASRPGTTSSYNEQF
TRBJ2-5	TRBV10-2	ASSDGGRENQETQY
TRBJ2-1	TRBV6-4	ASSDDMGSSYNEQF
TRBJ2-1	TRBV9	ASSIRTGTRNEQF
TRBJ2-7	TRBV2	ASSPAFSNSEQY
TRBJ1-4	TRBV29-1	SVESDRGLVF
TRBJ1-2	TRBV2	ASRSTGGKGGYT
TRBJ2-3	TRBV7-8	ASRYRDRGNTQY
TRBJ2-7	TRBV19	ASSSSWGHYEQY
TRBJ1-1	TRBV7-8	ASSSGGGTGTEAF
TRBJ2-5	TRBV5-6	ASSLGFTQETQY
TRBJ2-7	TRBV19	ASSFRGTGHEQY
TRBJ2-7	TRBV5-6	ASSFFSVAEQY
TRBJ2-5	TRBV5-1	ASSLAGTGQETQY
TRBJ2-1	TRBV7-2	ASSLAWGVYNEQF
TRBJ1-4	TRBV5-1	ASSPLPGPTNEKLF